These T cell receptor beta chains were read from a single sample in a study of blood T cell repertoires in COVID-19. Using immunoSEQ multiplex PCR, the repertoire was profiled, and TCRdb retains in-frame clones only, with some absent. This table holds more than 150,000 clones, roughly four fifths found once. The source material was PBMCs or T cells enriched from blood (not recorded which). The receptors here all came from a man aged 35-49 years who had recovered from COVID-19. CDR3s include the opening cysteine and the closing phenylalanine or tryptophan. The order of the fields is V gene, J gene, clone size, D gene, CDR3 DNA, CDR3 protein. A D gene is named only where the DNA matches it firmly. Clone size is not always given. Where it is, it says once, few, many or a class for expanded clones.

>TRBV7-2|TRBJ2-1|-|TRBD2
TGTGCCAGCAGCCCCCGATTGGGGGGGGCCTACAATGAGCAGTTCTTC
CASSPRLGGAYNEQFF
>TRBV27|TRBJ1-2|few|TRBD1
TGTGCCAGCAGTTTCTCATCCGGGACAGGTGTTGGCTACACCTTC
CASSFSSGTGVGYTF
>TRBV3-1/TRBV3-2|TRBJ1-6|-|TRBD1
TGTGCCAGCAGCCAAGGGACAGGGGGCTTAAATTCACCCCTCCACTTT
CASSQGTGGLNSPLHF
>TRBV6-5|TRBJ1-5|-|-
TGTGCCAGCATCACAAATCCCCAGGGGAATCAGCCCCAGCATTTT
CASITNPQGNQPQHF
>TRBV5-1|TRBJ2-2|-|-
TGCGCCAGCAGCTGGAGGGCCGGGGAGCTGTTTTTT
CASSWRAGELFF
>TRBV6-2/TRBV6-3|TRBJ2-7|many|-
TGTGCCAGCAGTTACCGGGACACCTACGAGCAGTACTTC
CASSYRDTYEQYF
>TRBV10-3|TRBJ2-5|-|-
TGTGCCATCAGTGAGTCGAAAGCAGGGCTGTGGGAGACCCAGTACTTC
CAISESKAGLWETQYF
>TRBV28|TRBJ1-2|-|-
TGTGCCAGCAGTGATAACAGGGAAGGCTATGGCTACACCTTC
CASSDNREGYGYTF
>TRBV18|TRBJ1-5|few|-
TGTGCCAGCTCACCACTGTCCGGAGGTCAGCCCCAGCATTTT
CASSPLSGGQPQHF
>TRBV7-2|TRBJ1-4|few|-
TGTGCCAGCAGCTTAGGGACAGCAACTAATGAAAAACTGTTTTTT
CASSLGTATNEKLFF
>TRBV7-2|TRBJ1-1|-|TRBD1
TGTGCCAGCAGCATACAGGGGTTGAGTACTGAAGCTTTCTTT
CASSIQGLSTEAFF
>TRBV7-9|TRBJ2-5|-|TRBD2
TGTGCCAGCAGCTTAGTGGATCTAGCGGGAGGAGAGACCCAGTACTTC
CASSLVDLAGGETQYF
>TRBV5-1|TRBJ1-2|-|-
TGCGCCAGCAGCAACCTCGGCGGGGGACCCGCTAACTATGGCTACACCTTC
CASSNLGGGPANYGYTF
>TRBV24-1|TRBJ2-1|once|TRBD2
TGTGCCACCAGTGATACGCGGGGTAGCGGGATTGGCAATGAGCAGTTCTTC
CATSDTRGSGIGNEQFF
>TRBV9|TRBJ2-2|-|TRBD2
TGTGCCAGCAGCCCGGGACTAGCGGGACCCGGGGAGCTGTTTTTT
CASSPGLAGPGELFF
>TRBV18|TRBJ1-5|-|-
TGTGCCAGCTCACTCCCGGGGGGCAGGGGTTACCAGCCCCAGCATTTT
CASSLPGGRGYQPQHF
>TRBV18|TRBJ2-2|-|TRBD1
TGTGCCAGCTCACCTAGGACAGGTTTCACCGGGGAGCTGTTTTTT
CASSPRTGFTGELFF
>TRBV11-2|TRBJ2-1|-|-
TGTGCCAGCGGCGACTCCAATGAGCAGTTCTTC
CASGDSNEQFF
>TRBV28|TRBJ2-7|-|TRBD2
TGTGCCAGCAGTTTGGACGCGGGAGGGCCTCGAGAGCAGTACTTC
CASSLDAGGPREQYF
>TRBV7-6|TRBJ2-5|-|TRBD1
TGTGCCAGCAGCTTTCTTTCTCTTCACGGACAGGGATTGGAGACCCAGTACTTC
CASSFLSLHGQGLETQYF
>TRBV9|TRBJ2-1|-|-
TGTGCCAGCAGCGAGGGGCGCCTAGCGCCCTCCTACAATGAGCAGTTCTTC
CASSEGRLAPSYNEQFF
>TRBV4-1|TRBJ2-1|-|-
TGCGCCAGCAGAAGCCGGGATAGCTCCTACAATGAGCAGTTCTTC
CASRSRDSSYNEQFF
>TRBV5-1|TRBJ2-3|-|TRBD2
TGCGCCAGCCGCCTGACTAGCGGGAGTACAGATACGCAGTATTTT
CASRLTSGSTDTQYF
>TRBV5-1|TRBJ2-5|-|TRBD1
TGCGCCAGCAGCCCAGGGACAGGGTCGGAGACCCAGTACTTC
CASSPGTGSETQYF
>TRBV7-9|TRBJ2-5|-|-
TGTGCCAGCAGCTCTTCCGGGACTGAAGGGACCCAGTACTTC
CASSSSGTEGTQYF
>TRBV20-1|TRBJ1-1|-|-
TGCAGTGAGGCCGGGGAGACTGAAGCTTTCTTT
CSEAGETEAFF
>TRBV27|TRBJ2-5|-|-
TGTGCCAGCAGCTTTTCCTCGGACCCTATGCCGGGGGAGACCCAGTACTTC
CASSFSSDPMPGETQYF
>TRBV5-1|TRBJ2-5|-|-
TGCGCCAGCAGCACTCTCGGAGGGGGCGGTTATGAGACCCAGTACTTC
CASSTLGGGGYETQYF
>TRBV5-1|TRBJ1-1|-|TRBD1
TGCGCCAGCAGCTTCACCGGACAGGGTTTGGGCACTGAAGCTTTCTTT
CASSFTGQGLGTEAFF
>TRBV29-1|TRBJ1-1|-|TRBD1
TGCAGCGCCCTCGGTGACAGGGCTAACACTGAAGCTTTCTTT
CSALGDRANTEAFF
>TRBV7-2|TRBJ1-5|-|-
TGTGCCAGCAGCTTATTAGATCAGCCCCAGCATTTT
CASSLLDQPQHF
>TRBV6-5|TRBJ1-5|-|-
TGTGCCAGTGGGGGGAATCAGCCCCAGCATTTT
CASGGNQPQHF
>TRBV2|TRBJ2-5|-|TRBD2
TGTGCCAGCCGCAAGACTAGCGGGAGTTTAGGGACCCAGTACTTC
CASRKTSGSLGTQYF
>TRBV18|TRBJ1-5|few|TRBD1
TGTGCCAGCTCACTCCTCCCAGGGGGCGAGGGAGGCAATCAGCCCCAGCATTTT
CASSLLPGGEGGNQPQHF
>TRBV13|TRBJ2-7|-|-
TGTGCCAGCAGCTTACCAGGGCGCTACGAGCAGTACTTC
CASSLPGRYEQYF
>TRBV9|TRBJ1-2|-|-
TGTGCCAGCAGCGGTCCGGGACACCACTATGGCTACACCTTC
CASSGPGHHYGYTF
>TRBV4-3|TRBJ2-5|-|-
TGCGCCAGCAGCCAAGACCGAGGCGGGGTGCAAGAGACCCAGTACTTC
CASSQDRGGVQETQYF
>TRBV4-2|TRBJ1-6|few|-
TGTGCCAGCAGCCAAGATGAGGTGAGCTCCTATAATTCACCCCTCCACTTT
CASSQDEVSSYNSPLHF
>TRBV18|TRBJ1-3|few|-
TGTGCCAGCTCACCCGCTCCAGGGGCCTCTGGAAACACCATATATTTT
CASSPAPGASGNTIYF
>TRBV9|TRBJ1-1|few|-
TGTGCCAGCAGCGTAGATTACAGGGAACTGAACACTGAAGCTTTCTTT
CASSVDYRELNTEAFF
>TRBV5-1|TRBJ1-4|-|-
TGCGCCAGTACATTCGCAACTAATGAAAAACTGTTTTTT
CASTFATNEKLFF